What follows are 17 T cell receptor beta chains derived from one specimen sequenced in a study of T cells in Graves' hyperthyroidism and ophthalmopathy (dated by TCRdb to between 2018 and 2021). Library creation used multiplex PCR. Data came from an Illumina HiSeq 2000. Amplification of TCR beta CDR3 regions was carried out from RNA transcripts. For the first round of RT-PCR on the TCR CDR3, the HTBI primer set was used together with the Qiagen OneStep RT-PCR kit. TCRdb took the public reads, trimmed them with fastp at Q25, ran MiXCR for clone calling and kept in-frame beta chains. Identical CDR3 proteins give one entry, which carries the most common genes and DNA. In this sample the table shows over 300,000 distinct CDR3 sequences, approximately 13% of which occur a single time. The top ten clones comprise approximately 35% of the sample. The sequencing sample was made of blood. The receptors here all came from a woman in her forties with Graves' ophthalmopathy.

This clonotype was counted ten times or more. This rearrangement joins TRBV9 to TRBJ1-3; D is unclear. V was shortened by 3 bases and J by 0 bases, with 7 bases between the two germline ends. The CDR3 sequence is 14 residues long. In germline, CDR1 is SGDLS, CDR2 YYNGEE. CDR3 nucleotide sequence: TGTGCCAGCAGCGCTTCCGGCTCTGGAAACACCATATATTTT. It codes for CASSASGSGNTIYF. Complete variable domain (other parts from reference TRBV9 and TRBJ1-3): DSGVTQTPKHLITATGQRVTLRCSPRSGDLSVYWYQQSLDQGLQFLIQYYNGEERAKGNILERFSAQQFPDLHSELNLSSLELGDSALYFCASSASGSGNTIYFGEGSWLTVV.

The chain employs TRBV20-1 and TRBJ2-7, with D perhaps matching TRBD2 (6 bases). V was cut by 3 bases and J by 3 bases, with 12 bases left in between. Germline V gene data show CDR1 as DFQATT and CDR2 as SNEGSKA (reference sequence). The CDR3 is 13 amino acids. For the CDR3, the DNA is TGCAGTGCTAGCGGGACGGGAGTCTACGAGCAGTACTTC. This sequence encodes CSASGTGVYEQYF.

This clonotype was observed many times. This sequence joins TRBV28 and TRBJ2-1; D remains ambiguous. The germline V and J ends were trimmed by 2 bases and 5 bases, with 28 bases remaining between them. This CDR3 comprises 20 residues. Germline assignment: CDR1 MDHEN and CDR2 SYDVKM. The CDR3 nucleotides read TGTGCCAGCAGTTTAGGCTCCCGTCCCCCGGCCGGAGAAGGACACAATGAGCAGTTCTTC. Translating it yields CASSLGSRPPAGEGHNEQFF.

This clonotype was found many times. This chain links TRBV6-1 with TRBJ2-1, with a tentative D call TRBD2 (6 bases). This CDR3 contains 15 residues. Looked up from germline, CDR1 is MNHNS and CDR2 is SASEGT. Deletions cut 5 bases from V and 4 bases from J, with 15 bases between. Here the CDR3 reads CASSLAVEGYNEQFF. CDR3 nucleotide sequence: TGTGCCAGCAGTTTAGCGGTGGAGGGTTACAATGAGCAGTTCTTC.

For this clonotype: A read error may explain this, as a much larger clone is one base away. Because it lacks the conserved phenylalanine or tryptophan at the end, this CDR3 is likely a read error. This rearrangement joins TRBV12-5 to TRBJ1-5; D perhaps matches TRBD1 (5 bases). V was cut by 6 bases and J by 3 bases, with 9 bases left in between. The length of the CDR3 is 13 residues. The germline V gene encodes CDR1 LGHNT and CDR2 FRNRAP. The CDR3 sequence is CASGGGVNQPQHL. The CDR3 nucleotides are TGTGCTAGTGGCGGGGGGGTCAATCAGCCCCAGCATCTT.

This clonotype was found a few times. CDR3 protein: CATSGTMNTEAFF. In DNA, the CDR3 is TGTGCCACCTCCGGGACAATGAACACTGAAGCTTTCTTT. This sequence joins TRBV6-1 and TRBJ1-1; a weak D match, TRBD1 (6 bases). The V end was cut by 10 bases, the J end by 0 bases, with 12 bases between. The germline gives CDR1 MNHNS, CDR2 SASEGT. CDR3 length equals 13 residues.

This clonotype was picked up many times. The junction shows a germline mismatch at one end, possibly a read error. This chain uses TRBV13 with TRBJ2-5; 7 nucleotides line up with TRBD2. The CDR3 totals 18 residues. Per germline, CDR1 PRHDT and CDR2 FYEKMQ (reference sequence). The CDR3 nucleotides are TGTGCCAGCAGCATAGGTGTCCTAGCGGACCCTAAGATGGAGACCCAGTACTTC. This sequence encodes CASSIGVLADPKMETQYF.

CDR3 in DNA: TGTGCCAGTACCGACAGATCAGACACAGATACGCAGTATTTT. As protein: CASTDRSDTDTQYF. The chain carries TRBV19 and TRBJ2-3; a possible D gene is TRBD1 (5 bases). Trimming pared 7 bases from V and 2 bases from J, leaving 13 bases between. CDR3 length: 14 amino acids. Germline lookup yields CDR1 LNHDA and CDR2 SQIVND (reference sequence).

This clonotype showed up many times. The chain combines TRBV12-3 or TRBV12-4 with TRBJ2-2, with TRBD1 matching 8 bases. The V and J ends lost 8 bases and 7 bases, in that order; junction bases with no gene match: 6. The CDR3 has 13 amino acids. Written as DNA, the CDR3 is TGTGCCAGCCTAGAACAGGGGGGCGGGGAGCTGTTTTTT. Translation: CASLEQGGGELFF.

This clonotype was seen repeatedly, ten times or more. The V and J genes are TRBV27 and TRBJ2-6; D unresolved. Trimming shortened V by 9 bases and J by 1 base, and 10 bases separated the two germline ends. The CDR3 spans 14 residues. CDR1 is MNHEY, CDR2 SMNVEV, per germline (reference sequence). The CDR3 here is CASSFGSGANVLTF. CDR3 nucleotides: TGTGCCAGTTCCTTCGGTTCTGGGGCCAACGTCCTGACTTTC.

The chain is built from TRBV2 and TRBJ2-5; D might be TRBD1 (5 bases). CDR3 length: 14 residues. The germline gives CDR1 SNHLY, CDR2 FYNNEI. Trimming removed 2 bases at V and 4 bases at J, with 11 bases between. CDR3 protein: CASSETGQGETQYF. CDR3 coding DNA: TGTGCCAGCAGTGAAACCGGCCAGGGAGAGACCCAGTACTTC.

This clonotype came up many times. This chain connects TRBV7-6 to TRBJ1-1; possibly TRBD1 for D (6 bases). From germline, CDR1 is SGHVS and CDR2 FNYEAQ. The V and J ends lost 7 bases and 5 bases respectively, with 17 bases between them. The CDR3 sequence is 14 residues long. CDR3 DNA: TGTGCCAGCAAGGATGGGGGGGCAGGGACTGAAGCTTTCTTT. It translates to CASKDGGAGTEAFF.

This clonotype was counted ten times or more. The rearrangement joins TRBV10-3 to TRBJ2-7, with D perhaps being TRBD1 or TRBD2 (5 bases each). The length of the CDR3 is 11 residues. V was trimmed by 10 bases and J by 3 bases, leaving 10 bases between them. Per the germline V gene, CDR1 is ENHRY and CDR2 is SYGVKD. CDR3 sequence: CATSGSYEQYF. CDR3 in DNA: TGTGCCACGTCAGGGAGCTACGAGCAGTACTTC.

At least ten counts were recorded for this clonotype. The rearrangement links TRBV11-2 to TRBJ1-3, with D uncertain. The length of the CDR3 is 15 residues. Trimming cost V 2 bases and J 3 bases, with 11 bases left between them. Looked up from germline, CDR1 is SGHAT and CDR2 is FQNNGV. The CDR3 reads CASSLSGASGNTIYF. Here the CDR3 DNA reads TGTGCCAGCAGCTTATCTGGAGCCAGTGGAAACACCATATATTTT.

This clonotype was seen many times. This chain links TRBV11-2 with TRBJ2-7; TRBD1 aligns across 8 bases. In germline, CDR1 is SGHAT, CDR2 FQNNGV. The CDR3 consists of 14 residues. The J segment lost 3 bases and the V segment lost 5 bases, leaving 6 bases of the junction unmatched. CDR3 amino acids: CASSVTDRGYEQYF. DNA for the CDR3: TGTGCCAGCAGCGTTACCGACAGGGGCTACGAGCAGTACTTC.

This clonotype has a handful of counts. The V and J genes are TRBV24-1 and TRBJ2-6; 7 bases line up with TRBD1. This CDR3 has 16 residues. Germline V CDR1 and CDR2: KGHDR, SFDVKD. Trimming removed 4 bases from V and 4 bases from J; junction bases left unmatched: 6. The CDR3, as DNA: TGTGCCACCAGTGACATGACAGGGTCGGGGGCCAACGTCCTGACTTTC. As protein: CATSDMTGSGANVLTF.

This clonotype was detected many times. The J gene is TRBJ2-7, the V gene TRBV27; 13 nucleotides line up with TRBD2. The ends lost 11 bases at V and 4 bases at J; junction bases unmatched: 17. From germline, CDR1 is MNHEY and CDR2 SMNVEV (reference sequence). There are 17 residues in the CDR3. CDR3 nucleotide sequence: TGTGCCGAAGGGTGGGCAGGACTAGCGGGAGCCACGTACGAGCAGTACTTC. Translation gives CAEGWAGLAGATYEQYF.